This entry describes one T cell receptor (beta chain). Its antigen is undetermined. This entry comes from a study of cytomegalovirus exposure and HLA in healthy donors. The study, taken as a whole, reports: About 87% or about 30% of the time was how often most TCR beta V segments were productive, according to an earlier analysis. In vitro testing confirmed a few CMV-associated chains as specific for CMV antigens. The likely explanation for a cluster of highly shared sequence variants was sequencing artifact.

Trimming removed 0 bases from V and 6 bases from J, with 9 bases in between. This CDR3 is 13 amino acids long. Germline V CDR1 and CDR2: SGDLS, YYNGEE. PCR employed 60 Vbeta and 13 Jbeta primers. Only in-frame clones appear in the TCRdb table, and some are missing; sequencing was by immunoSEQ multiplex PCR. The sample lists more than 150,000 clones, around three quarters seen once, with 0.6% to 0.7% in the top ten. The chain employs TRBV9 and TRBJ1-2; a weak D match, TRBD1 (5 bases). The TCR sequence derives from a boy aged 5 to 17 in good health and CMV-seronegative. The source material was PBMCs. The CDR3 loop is CASSVAGFDGYTF. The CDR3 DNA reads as TGTGCCAGCAGCGTAGCAGGGTTCGATGGCTACACCTTC.